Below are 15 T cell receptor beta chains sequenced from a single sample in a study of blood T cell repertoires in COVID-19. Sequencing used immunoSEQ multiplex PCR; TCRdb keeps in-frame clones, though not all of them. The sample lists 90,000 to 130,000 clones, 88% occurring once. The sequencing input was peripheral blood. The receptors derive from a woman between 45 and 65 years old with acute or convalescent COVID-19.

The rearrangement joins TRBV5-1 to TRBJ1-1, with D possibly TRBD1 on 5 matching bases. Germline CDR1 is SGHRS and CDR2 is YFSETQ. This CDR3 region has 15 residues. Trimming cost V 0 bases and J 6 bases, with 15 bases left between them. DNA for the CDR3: TGCGCCAGCAGCTTGGTACCAGGACATGTTGCTGAAGCTTTCTTT. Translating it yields CASSLVPGHVAEAFF.

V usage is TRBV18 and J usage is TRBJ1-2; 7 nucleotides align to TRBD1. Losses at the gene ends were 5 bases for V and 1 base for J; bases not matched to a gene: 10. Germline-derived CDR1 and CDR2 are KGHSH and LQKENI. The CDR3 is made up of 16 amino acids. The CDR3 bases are TGTGCCAGCTCATCAGGGACAGCTGGAAGTAACTATGGCTACACCTTC. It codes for CASSSGTAGSNYGYTF.

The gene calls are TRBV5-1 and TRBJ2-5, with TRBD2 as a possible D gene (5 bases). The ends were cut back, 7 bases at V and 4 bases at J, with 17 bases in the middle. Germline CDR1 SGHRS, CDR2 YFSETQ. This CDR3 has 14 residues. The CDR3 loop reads CASASMGRPETQYF. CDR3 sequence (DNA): TGCGCCAGCGCATCTATGGGGAGACCAGAGACCCAGTACTTC.

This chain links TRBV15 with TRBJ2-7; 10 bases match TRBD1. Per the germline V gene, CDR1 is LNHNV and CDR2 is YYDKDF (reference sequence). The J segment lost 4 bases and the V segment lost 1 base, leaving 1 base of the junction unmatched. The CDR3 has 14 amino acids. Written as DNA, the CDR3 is TGTGCCACCAGCAGAGGGGGACAGGGGTACGAGCAGTACTTC. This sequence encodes CATSRGGQGYEQYF.

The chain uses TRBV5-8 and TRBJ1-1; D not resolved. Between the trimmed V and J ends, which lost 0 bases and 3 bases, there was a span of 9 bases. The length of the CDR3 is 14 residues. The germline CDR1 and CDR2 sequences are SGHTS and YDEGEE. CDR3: CASSLAPRDTEAFF. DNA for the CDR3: TGTGCCAGCAGCTTGGCACCGAGGGACACTGAAGCTTTCTTT. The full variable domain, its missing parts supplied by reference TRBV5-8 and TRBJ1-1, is EAGVTQSPTHLIKTRGQQATLRCSPISGHTSVYWYQQALGLGLQFLLWYDEGEERNRGNFPPRFSGRQFPNYSSELNVNALELEDSALYLCASSLAPRDTEAFFGQGTRLTVV.

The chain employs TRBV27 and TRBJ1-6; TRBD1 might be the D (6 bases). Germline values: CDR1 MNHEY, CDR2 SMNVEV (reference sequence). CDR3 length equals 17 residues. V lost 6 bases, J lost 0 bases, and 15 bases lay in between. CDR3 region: CASSSQGPSSYNSPLHF. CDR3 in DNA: TGTGCCAGCAGCTCTCAGGGGCCGAGCTCCTATAATTCACCCCTCCACTTT.

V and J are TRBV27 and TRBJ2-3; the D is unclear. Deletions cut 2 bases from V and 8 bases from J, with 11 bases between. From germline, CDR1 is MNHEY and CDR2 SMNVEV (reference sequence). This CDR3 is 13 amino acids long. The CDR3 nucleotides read TGTGCCAGCAGTTTAGGAGCATATGCTACGCAGTATTTT. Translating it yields CASSLGAYATQYF.

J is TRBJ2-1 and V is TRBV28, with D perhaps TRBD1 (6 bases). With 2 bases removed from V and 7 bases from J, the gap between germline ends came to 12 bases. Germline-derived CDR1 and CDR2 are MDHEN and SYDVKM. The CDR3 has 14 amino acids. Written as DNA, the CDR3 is TGTGCCAGCAGTTTACTACAGGGTCGGAATGAGCAGTTCTTC. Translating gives CASSLLQGRNEQFF. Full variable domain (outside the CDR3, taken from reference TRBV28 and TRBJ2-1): DVKVTQSSRYLVKRTGEKVFLECVQDMDHENMFWYRQDPGLGLRLIYFSYDVKMKEKGDIPEGYSVSREKKERFSLILESASTNQTSMYLCASSLLQGRNEQFFGPGTRLTVL.

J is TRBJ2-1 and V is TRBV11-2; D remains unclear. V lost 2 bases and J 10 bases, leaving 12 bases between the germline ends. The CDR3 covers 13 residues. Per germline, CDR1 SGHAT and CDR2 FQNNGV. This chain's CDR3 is CASSLSTAGEQFF. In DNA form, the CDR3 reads TGTGCCAGCAGCTTATCAACTGCCGGGGAGCAGTTCTTC.

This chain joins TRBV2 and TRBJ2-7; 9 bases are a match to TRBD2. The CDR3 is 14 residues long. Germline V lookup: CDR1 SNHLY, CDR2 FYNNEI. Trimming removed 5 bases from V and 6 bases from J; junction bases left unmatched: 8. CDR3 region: CASSFSGRIGEQYF. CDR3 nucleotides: TGTGCCAGCAGTTTTAGCGGGAGAATAGGCGAGCAGTACTTC.

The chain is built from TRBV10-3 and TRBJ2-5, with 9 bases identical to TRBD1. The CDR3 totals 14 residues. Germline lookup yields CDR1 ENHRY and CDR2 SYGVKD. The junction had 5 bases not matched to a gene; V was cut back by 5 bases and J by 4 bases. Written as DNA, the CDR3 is TGTGCCATCAGTCCCGGGACAGGGAGAGAGACCCAGTACTTC. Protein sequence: CAISPGTGRETQYF.

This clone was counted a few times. CDR3 residues: CSASWAQVTNSPLHF. CDR3 nucleotide sequence: TGCAGTGCTAGTTGGGCGCAGGTGACTAATTCACCCCTCCACTTT. This chain connects TRBV20-1 to TRBJ1-6; D not resolved. The CDR3 sequence is 15 residues long. V lost 3 bases to trimming and J lost 6 bases, with 15 bases between them. Germline values: CDR1 DFQATT, CDR2 SNEGSKA (reference sequence).

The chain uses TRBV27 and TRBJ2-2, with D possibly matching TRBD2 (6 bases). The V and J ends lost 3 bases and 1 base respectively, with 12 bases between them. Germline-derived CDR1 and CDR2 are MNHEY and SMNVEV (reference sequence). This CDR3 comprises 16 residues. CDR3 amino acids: CASSFSRGWNTGELFF. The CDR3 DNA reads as TGTGCCAGCAGTTTCTCGCGGGGATGGAACACCGGGGAGCTGTTTTTT.

The CDR3 loop reads CASSVPGFGYTF. CDR3 coding DNA: TGTGCCAGCAGCGTACCAGGGTTTGGCTACACCTTC. The chain has TRBV7-2 and TRBJ1-2; tentatively, D is TRBD1 (5 bases). The V gene lost 5 bases and the J gene lost 7 bases, with 11 bases spanning the gap. The CDR3 extends over 12 amino acids. Germline CDR1 reads SGHTA; CDR2 reads FQGNSA.

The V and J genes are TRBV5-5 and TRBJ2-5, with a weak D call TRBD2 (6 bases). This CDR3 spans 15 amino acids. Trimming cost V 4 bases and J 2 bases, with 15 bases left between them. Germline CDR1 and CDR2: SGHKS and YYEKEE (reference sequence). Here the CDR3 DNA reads TGTGCCAGCAGCCCCTCGGGGGTTGGGCAAGAGACCCAGTACTTC. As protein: CASSPSGVGQETQYF.